This TCR beta chain was profiled in a study of T cell responses to AZD1222 COVID-19 vaccine. With 7 bases removed from V and 0 bases from J, the gap between germline ends came to 13 bases. This CDR3 is built from 14 residues. Germline V gives CDR1 MNHEY, CDR2 SVGAGI. The method was immunoSEQ multiplex PCR; TCRdb's version includes in-frame clones alone and lacks a portion of them. The repertoire holds tens of thousands of clones, roughly 80% seen once, with approximately 10% in the top ten. Study observations and caveats: When two AZD1222 doses had been given, Spike-specific TCR breadth and depth rose.

Points on this clone: Antigen: not known.

The chain recombines TRBV6-5 with TRBJ2-7; D is perhaps TRBD1 or TRBD2 (5 bases each). The material sequenced was peripheral blood, taken on day 0 of AZD1222 vaccination. The clonotype was recovered from an adult in good health. CDR3 region: CASKGRIPSYEQYF. CDR3 nucleotides: TGTGCCAGCAAGGGACGGATACCCTCCTACGAGCAGTACTTC.